This passage covers 15 T cell receptor beta chains from one sample sequenced in a study of technical replicates of blood from a few donors. Measured with immunoSEQ multiplex PCR; TCRdb has only the in-frame clones, and not every one. This table has about 12,000 clones, approximately 95% appearing once. Material for sequencing was PBMCs. The receptors here all came from a human donor in good health.

This rearrangement joins TRBV27 to TRBJ2-2; D gene uncertain. The CDR3 has 11 amino acids. Per germline, CDR1 MNHEY and CDR2 SMNVEV (reference sequence). Trimming took off 8 bases at V and 8 bases at J, with 9 bases between the two ends. CDR3 in DNA: TGTGCCAGCTCCCTATCTGGGGAGCTGTTTTTT. Translation: CASSLSGELFF.

For the CDR3, the DNA is TGTGCCAGCAGTTACTCGAGGGACAGTCTCTACGAGCAGTACTTC. Its translation: CASSYSRDSLYEQYF. The chain is built from TRBV6-5 and TRBJ2-7, with 7 bases matching TRBD1. V was pared by 0 bases and J by 3 bases, with 5 bases of the junction left unmatched. The CDR3 has 15 amino acids. Germline values: CDR1 MNHEY, CDR2 SVGAGI.

The chain carries TRBV28 and TRBJ1-5; 8 bases align to TRBD1. CDR1 is MDHEN, CDR2 SYDVKM, per germline. This CDR3 contains 15 residues. The V and J ends lost 5 bases and 3 bases, in that order; junction bases with no gene match: 6. This chain's CDR3 is CASSTGQGLNQPQHF. CDR3 bases: TGTGCCAGCAGTACCGGACAGGGCCTCAATCAGCCCCAGCATTTT.

The chain uses TRBV11-2 and TRBJ2-7; 11 bases match TRBD2. With 7 bases clipped from V and 6 bases from J, the junction kept 5 bases outside the gene matches. This CDR3 has 13 residues. Per the germline V gene, CDR1 is SGHAT and CDR2 is FQNNGV. CDR3 sequence (DNA): TGTGCCAGCATCACTAGCGGGAGAGGCGAGCAGTACTTC. Translation: CASITSGRGEQYF.

This sequence joins TRBV7-3 and TRBJ2-2; unclear D gene. The germline V and J ends were trimmed by 5 bases and 1 base, with 5 bases remaining between them. This CDR3 has 13 residues. Germline lookup yields CDR1 SGHTA and CDR2 FQGTGA. The CDR3 protein is CASSPQNTGELFF. In nucleotides, the CDR3 is TGTGCCAGCAGCCCCCAGAACACCGGGGAGCTGTTTTTT.

This sequence joins TRBV5-1 and TRBJ1-3; D is unresolved. The germline V and J ends were trimmed by 3 bases and 1 base, with 8 bases remaining between them. Germline V lookup: CDR1 SGHRS, CDR2 YFSETQ. The CDR3 sequence is 14 residues long. CDR3 region: CASSSGLSGNTIYF. CDR3 DNA sequence: TGCGCCAGCAGCTCAGGCCTTTCTGGAAACACCATATATTTT.

This rearrangement joins TRBV28 to TRBJ2-7; possible D gene TRBD1, 6 bases. Trimming removed 2 bases at V and 3 bases at J, with 14 bases between. Germline CDR1 and CDR2: MDHEN and SYDVKM. The CDR3 consists of 15 residues. CDR3 sequence: CASSLTTGVHYEQYF. The CDR3, as DNA: TGTGCCAGCAGTTTAACGACAGGAGTCCACTACGAGCAGTACTTC.

The rearrangement uses TRBV27 and TRBJ1-5, with 10 positions matching TRBD1. CDR1 and CDR2 (germline): MNHEY, SMNVEV (reference sequence). This CDR3 is 16 amino acids long. Trimming removed 5 bases from V and 2 bases from J; junction bases left unmatched: 6. DNA for the CDR3: TGTGCCAGCAGTCTGACAGGGGGCGCCGGCAATCAGCCCCAGCATTTT. This sequence encodes CASSLTGGAGNQPQHF.

V gene TRBV7-6 combines with J gene TRBJ2-2; 12 bases are shared with TRBD2. The germline CDR1 and CDR2 sequences are SGHVS and FNYEAQ. With V trimmed by 8 bases and J by 4 bases, 8 bases remained unmatched. The CDR3 extends over 16 amino acids. The CDR3: CASGRGTSGPTGELFF. The CDR3 DNA follows: TGTGCCAGCGGAAGAGGGACTAGCGGGCCCACCGGGGAGCTGTTTTTT.

In DNA form, the CDR3 reads TGTGCCAGCAGCCCCGGGACAAAAGAGACCCAGTACTTC. Its protein product is CASSPGTKETQYF. The chain links TRBV7-9 to TRBJ2-5, with D possibly TRBD1 on 6 matching bases. This CDR3 region has 13 residues. V lost 5 bases and J lost 3, with 10 bases in between. CDR1 is SEHNR and CDR2 is FQNEAQ in the germline V gene (reference sequence).

This rearrangement joins TRBV5-5 to TRBJ2-1, with a weak D call TRBD2 (6 bases). The CDR3 spans 13 residues. CDR1 and CDR2 (germline): SGHKS, YYEKEE (reference sequence). Trimming left V 4 bases short and J 4 bases short, with 9 bases between. Here the CDR3 DNA reads TGTGCCAGCAGCGGCGGGACTTACAATGAGCAGTTCTTC. Amino acids: CASSGGTYNEQFF.

This rearrangement joins TRBV9 to TRBJ1-1; 7 bases are shared with TRBD1. The ends lost 4 bases at V and 3 bases at J; junction bases unmatched: 3. CDR1 is SGDLS, CDR2 YYNGEE, per germline. CDR3 length equals 13 residues. As DNA, the CDR3 is TGTGCCAGCAGCTTAGGACAGGACACTGAAGCTTTCTTT. This translates into CASSLGQDTEAFF.

The genes are TRBV6-1 and TRBJ1-5, with TRBD1 matching over 10 bases. Germline CDR1 is MNHNS and CDR2 is SASEGT. V lost 6 bases, J lost 2 bases, and 1 base stayed unmatched. The CDR3 loop spans 14 amino acids. The CDR3 loop is CASRGTGGNQPQHF. CDR3 in DNA: TGTGCCAGCAGGGGGACAGGGGGCAATCAGCCCCAGCATTTT.

The rearrangement joins TRBV30 to TRBJ1-5, with a tentative D call TRBD1 (6 bases). Germline assignment: CDR1 GTSNPN and CDR2 SVGIG (reference sequence). This CDR3 spans 15 amino acids. Trimming took 2 bases from V and 0 from J, leaving 11 bases between them. In DNA, the CDR3 is TGTGCCTGGAGTCCGGGACACAGTAGCAATCAGCCCCAGCATTTT. Protein sequence: CAWSPGHSSNQPQHF.

V usage is TRBV6-1 and J usage is TRBJ2-7; no clear D gene. CDR1 and CDR2 (germline): MNHNS, SASEGT. The CDR3 extends over 10 amino acids. Trimming cost V 9 bases and J 2 bases, with 5 bases left between them. CDR3 amino acids: CASIAYEQYF. DNA for the CDR3: TGTGCCAGTATAGCCTACGAGCAGTACTTC.